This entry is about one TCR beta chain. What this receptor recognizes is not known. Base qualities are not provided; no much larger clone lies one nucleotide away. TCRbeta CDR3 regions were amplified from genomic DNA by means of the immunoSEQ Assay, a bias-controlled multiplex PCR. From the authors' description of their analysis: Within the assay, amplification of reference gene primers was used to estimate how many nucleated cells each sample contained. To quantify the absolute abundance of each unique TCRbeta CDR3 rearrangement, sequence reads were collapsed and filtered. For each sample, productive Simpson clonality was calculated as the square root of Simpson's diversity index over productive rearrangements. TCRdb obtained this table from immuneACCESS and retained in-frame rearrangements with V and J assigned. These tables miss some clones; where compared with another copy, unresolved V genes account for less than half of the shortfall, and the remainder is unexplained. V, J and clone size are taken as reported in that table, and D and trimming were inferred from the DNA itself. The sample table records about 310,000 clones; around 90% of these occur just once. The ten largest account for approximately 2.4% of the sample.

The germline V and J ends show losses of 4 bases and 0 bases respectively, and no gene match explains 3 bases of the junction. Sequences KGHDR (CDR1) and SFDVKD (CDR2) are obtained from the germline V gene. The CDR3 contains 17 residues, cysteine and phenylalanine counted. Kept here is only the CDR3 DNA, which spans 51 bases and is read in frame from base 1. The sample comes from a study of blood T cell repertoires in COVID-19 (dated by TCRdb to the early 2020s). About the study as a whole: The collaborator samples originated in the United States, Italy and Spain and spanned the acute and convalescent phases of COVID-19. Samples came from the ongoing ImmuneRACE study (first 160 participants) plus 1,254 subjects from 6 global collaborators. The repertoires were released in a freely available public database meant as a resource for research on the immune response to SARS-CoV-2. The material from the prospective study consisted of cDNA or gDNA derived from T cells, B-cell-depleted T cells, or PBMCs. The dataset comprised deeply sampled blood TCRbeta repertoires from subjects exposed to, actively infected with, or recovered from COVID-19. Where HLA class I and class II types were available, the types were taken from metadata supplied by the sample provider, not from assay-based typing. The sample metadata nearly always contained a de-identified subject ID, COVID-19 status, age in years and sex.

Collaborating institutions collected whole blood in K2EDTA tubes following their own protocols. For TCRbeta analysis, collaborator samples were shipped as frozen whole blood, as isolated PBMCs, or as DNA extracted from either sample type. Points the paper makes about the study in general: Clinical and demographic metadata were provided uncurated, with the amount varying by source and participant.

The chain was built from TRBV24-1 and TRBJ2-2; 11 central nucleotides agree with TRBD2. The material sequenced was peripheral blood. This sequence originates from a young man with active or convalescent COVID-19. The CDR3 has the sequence CATSEASGGTNTGELFF. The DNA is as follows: TGTGCCACCAGTGAAGCTAGCGGGGGGACGAACACCGGGGAGCTGTTTTTT.